This T cell receptor beta chain was sequenced for a study of neurological immune-mediated disorders. As for time point: longitudinal time-point 3. Study-level findings and limits: The greatest TCR clonal expansion appeared in HTLV-1-associated myelopathy and the smallest, falling below healthy controls, in multiple sclerosis.

The V and J ends lost 7 bases and 3 bases respectively, with 6 bases between them. Germline V CDR1 and CDR2: MDHEN, SYDVKM. This CDR3 has 12 residues. For this clonotype: The antigen is unknown.

Via MiXCR, TCRdb re-called the 5' RACE reads, giving one row per CDR3 protein. The sample holds around 100,000 distinct CDR3 sequences; approximately 10% are singletons and the top ten take approximately 3.1%. Sequencing was done on a sample of PBMCs. This sequence was found in a female donor with HTLV-1-associated myelopathy (HAM/TSP). The chain has TRBV28 and TRBJ2-2; the D gene is possibly TRBD1 (6 bases). CDR3 bases: TGTGCCAGCACAGGGGACACCGGGGAGCTGTTTTTT. Translation: CASTGDTGELFF.